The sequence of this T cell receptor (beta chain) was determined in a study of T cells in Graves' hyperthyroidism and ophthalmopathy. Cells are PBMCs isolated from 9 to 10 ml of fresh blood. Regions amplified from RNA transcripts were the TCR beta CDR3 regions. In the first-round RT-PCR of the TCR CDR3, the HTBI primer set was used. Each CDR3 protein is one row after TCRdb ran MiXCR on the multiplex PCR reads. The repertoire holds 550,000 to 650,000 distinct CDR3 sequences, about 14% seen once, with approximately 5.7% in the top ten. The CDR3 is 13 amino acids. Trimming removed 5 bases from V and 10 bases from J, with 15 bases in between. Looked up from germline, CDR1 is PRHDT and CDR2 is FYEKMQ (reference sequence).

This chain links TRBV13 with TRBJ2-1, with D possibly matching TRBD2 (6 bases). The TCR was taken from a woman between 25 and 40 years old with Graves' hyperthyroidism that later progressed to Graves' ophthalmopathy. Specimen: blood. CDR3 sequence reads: CASSLPGAREQFF. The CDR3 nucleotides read TGTGCCAGCAGCCTACCGGGAGCCCGAGAGCAGTTCTTC. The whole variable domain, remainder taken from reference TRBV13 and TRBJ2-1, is AAGVIQSPRHLIKEKRETATLKCYPIPRHDTVYWYQQGPGQDPQFLISFYEKMQSDKGSIPDRFSAQQFSDYHSELNMSSLELGDSALYFCASSLPGAREQFFGPGTRLTVL.